This passage covers 21 T cell receptor beta chains from one sample sequenced in a study of cytomegalovirus exposure and HLA in healthy donors. It was with 60 Vbeta and 13 Jbeta primers that the PCR ran. TCRdb keeps only in-frame clones here, not all; method: immunoSEQ multiplex PCR. This table holds about 130,000 clones, roughly four fifths found once. The sample taken for sequencing was PBMCs. The source is a middle-aged woman in good health and CMV-seropositive.

This chain joins TRBV6-1 and TRBJ1-2; perhaps TRBD1 as D (5 bases). The CDR3 runs to 13 residues. Germline V gives CDR1 MNHNS, CDR2 SASEGT. Trimming took off 1 base at V and 8 bases at J, with 11 bases between the two ends. The CDR3 is CASSEDRPSGYTF. The CDR3 DNA is TGTGCCAGCAGTGAAGACAGGCCAAGCGGCTACACCTTC.

This clone was found a few times. The chain is built from TRBV18 and TRBJ1-6, with a possible D match to TRBD1 (5 bases). CDR1 is KGHSH and CDR2 is LQKENI in the germline V gene. There are 13 residues in the CDR3. Trimming stripped 6 bases from V and 12 bases from J, with 15 bases between. The CDR3 loop is CASSGQSEQPLHF. The CDR3 DNA reads as TGTGCCAGCTCCGGACAATCGGAGCAACCCCTCCACTTT.

V and J are TRBV7-3 and TRBJ1-2; 7 bases line up with TRBD1. The CDR3 extends over 13 amino acids. With 2 bases clipped from V and 8 bases from J, the junction kept 5 bases outside the gene matches. CDR1 is SGHTA, CDR2 FQGTGA, per germline. In nucleotides, the CDR3 is TGTGCCAGCAGCTTATCTGGGACAGTCGGCTACACCTTC. Translation gives CASSLSGTVGYTF. Full variable domain (remainder filled in from reference TRBV7-3 and TRBJ1-2): GAGVSQTPSNKVTEKGKYVELRCDPISGHTALYWYRQSLGQGPEFLIYFQGTGAADDSGLPNDRFFAVRPEGSVSTLKIQRTERGDSAVYLCASSLSGTVGYTFGSGTRLTVV.

The chain uses TRBV5-6 and TRBJ2-3, with a tentative D call TRBD2 (5 bases). This CDR3 is built from 16 residues. Trimming removed 4 bases at V and 5 bases at J, with 20 bases between. Germline CDR1 reads SGHDT; CDR2 reads YYEEEE. CDR3 sequence: CASSRDFRSTKDTQYF. The CDR3, as DNA: TGTGCCAGCAGCCGAGATTTCAGATCGACTAAAGATACGCAGTATTTT. Supplemented by reference TRBV5-6 and TRBJ2-3, the full variable domain reads DAGVTQSPTHLIKTRGQQVTLRCSPKSGHDTVSWYQQALGQGPQFIFQYYEEEERQRGNFPDRFSGHQFPNYSSELNVNALLLGDSALYLCASSRDFRSTKDTQYFGPGTRLTVL.

J is TRBJ2-3 and V is TRBV2; D ambiguous. Germline V gene sequence: CDR1 SNHLY, CDR2 FYNNEI. The V and J ends lost 6 bases and 2 bases respectively, with 6 bases between them. The CDR3 is made up of 12 amino acids. CDR3 protein: CASRKLTDTQYF. Here the CDR3 DNA reads TGTGCCAGCAGGAAGCTCACAGATACGCAGTATTTT.

J is TRBJ2-7 and V is TRBV21-1; the DNA was not compared with TRBD2, the D call given in the table. TRBV21-1 counts as a pseudogene. The CDR3 spans 16 residues. The CDR3 region is CASSATSGGACYEQYF. As DNA, the CDR3 is TGTGCCAGCAGCGCTACTAGCGGGGGGGCCTGTTACGAGCAGTACTTC.

The chain uses TRBV5-1 and TRBJ2-1, with TRBD1 identical over 7 bases. The CDR3 runs to 13 residues. V was clipped by 4 bases and J by 8 bases; unmatched bases: 6. Germline V CDR1 and CDR2: SGHRS, YFSETQ. The CDR3, as DNA: TGCGCCAGCAGCATCCGACAGGGTGATGAGCAGTTCTTC. Translation: CASSIRQGDEQFF.

The chain recombines TRBV27 with TRBJ1-5, with D uncertain. Between the trimmed V and J ends, which lost 3 bases and 5 bases, there was a span of 11 bases. The length of the CDR3 is 14 residues. Germline lookup yields CDR1 MNHEY and CDR2 SMNVEV (reference sequence). The CDR3 DNA sequence: TGTGCCAGCAGTTTTTCGGGAGACGATCAGCCCCAGCATTTT. Protein: CASSFSGDDQPQHF.

This clone was seen only once. The J gene is TRBJ2-1, the V gene TRBV9, with 11 bases fitting TRBD2. Germline-derived CDR1 and CDR2 are SGDLS and YYNGEE. This CDR3 spans 15 amino acids. V shed 4 bases, J shed 3 bases, and the junction held 3 bases outside the gene matches. CDR3 nucleotides: TGTGCCAGCAGCTTGGGACTAGCGGACTACAATGAGCAGTTCTTC. This gives the protein CASSLGLADYNEQFF.

V usage is TRBV28 and J usage is TRBJ1-2; 7 nucleotides align to TRBD1. Germline V gene lookup returns CDR1 MDHEN and CDR2 SYDVKM. The CDR3 spans 13 residues. V trimming: 6 bases; J trimming: 8 bases; junction bases outside the gene matches: 9. CDR3 sequence: CASSPGPGGGYTF. CDR3 in DNA: TGTGCCAGCAGCCCGGGGCCAGGGGGAGGCTACACCTTC.

The V call is TRBV6-5, the J call TRBJ1-2; TRBD1 agrees at 8 bases. The ends lost 5 bases at V and 8 bases at J; junction bases unmatched: 10. The CDR3 covers 14 residues. Germline lookup yields CDR1 MNHEY and CDR2 SVGAGI. The CDR3 loop reads CASSDRGPPRGYTF. DNA for the CDR3: TGTGCCAGCAGTGACAGGGGACCTCCTAGAGGCTACACCTTC.

This clone was found a few times. This chain uses TRBV10-3 with TRBJ2-3; 11 bases align to TRBD2. CDR1 and CDR2 (germline): ENHRY, SYGVKD. J lost 2 bases, V lost 10 bases, and 5 bases had no gene match. This CDR3 contains 14 residues. CDR3 in amino acids: CATGTSGNTDTQYF. The CDR3 nucleotides are TGTGCCACCGGGACTAGCGGAAACACAGATACGCAGTATTTT.

This clone was seen just once. The rearrangement links TRBV28 to TRBJ2-7; 8 nucleotides match TRBD2. The CDR3 covers 15 residues. Germline-derived CDR1 and CDR2 are MDHEN and SYDVKM. Losses at the gene ends were 6 bases for V and 4 bases for J; bases not matched to a gene: 11. The CDR3 reads CASSPHTSGPYEQYF. The CDR3 DNA reads as TGTGCCAGCAGCCCGCATACTAGCGGACCTTACGAGCAGTACTTC.

This chain uses TRBV5-8 with TRBJ1-3; possible D gene TRBD1, 6 bases. V shed 4 bases and J shed 1 base, with 9 bases lying between them. Germline V gene lookup returns CDR1 SGHTS and CDR2 YDEGEE. This CDR3 is 14 amino acids long. In DNA form, the CDR3 reads TGTGCCAGCAGCGCCGGACAGTCTGGAAACACCATATATTTT. It is translated as CASSAGQSGNTIYF.

The J gene is TRBJ2-1, the V gene TRBV14; 11 nucleotides align to TRBD2. With V trimmed by 1 base and J by 4 bases, 3 bases remained unmatched. This CDR3 region has 16 residues. Germline V CDR1 and CDR2: SGHDN, FVKESK. CDR3 sequence (DNA): TGTGCCAGCAGCCAAGCCGGGACTAGCGGATACAATGAGCAGTTCTTC. Its protein is CASSQAGTSGYNEQFF.

The chain carries TRBV5-1 and TRBJ2-5; possibly TRBD1 for D (6 bases). Trimming took off 5 bases at V and 2 bases at J, with 7 bases between the two ends. The germline gives CDR1 SGHRS, CDR2 YFSETQ. The CDR3 has 12 residues. For the CDR3, the DNA is TGCGCCAGCAGTGACAGGCAAGAGACCCAGTACTTC. Translation: CASSDRQETQYF.

This clone was recorded a few times. The V call is TRBV6-5, the J call TRBJ1-4; the D is unclear. The CDR3 spans 13 residues. The V end lost 5 bases, the J end lost 8 bases, and 12 bases lay between the germline ends. Per germline, CDR1 MNHEY and CDR2 SVGAGI. The CDR3 nucleotides read TGTGCCAGCAGTCCCGAATGGCTCGAAAAACTGTTTTTT. Translation gives CASSPEWLEKLFF.

The V gene is TRBV5-8, the J gene TRBJ2-1; D may be TRBD1 (5 bases). The CDR3 consists of 13 residues. Trimming removed 4 bases at V and 5 bases at J, with 10 bases between. Germline V gene data show CDR1 as SGHTS and CDR2 as YDEGEE. The CDR3 loop reads CASSKTADNEQFF. The CDR3 DNA reads as TGTGCCAGCAGCAAGACAGCCGACAATGAGCAGTTCTTC.

V usage is TRBV11-2 and J usage is TRBJ2-7; D remains ambiguous. Germline V gene data show CDR1 as SGHAT and CDR2 as FQNNGV. V gave up 1 base and J gave up 6 bases, with 13 bases separating them. The CDR3 runs 14 residues. DNA for the CDR3: TGTGCCAGCAGCTTAGCGCTCGCCGGAGTCGAGCAGTACTTC. Translating it yields CASSLALAGVEQYF.

This sequence joins TRBV7-9 and TRBJ1-5; a weak D match, TRBD1 (6 bases). Trimming shortened V by 5 bases and J by 6 bases, and 14 bases separated the two germline ends. CDR3 length: 14 residues. CDR1 and CDR2 (germline): SEHNR, FQNEAQ (reference sequence). CDR3 in amino acids: CASSLDRSGQPQHF. The CDR3 DNA follows: TGTGCCAGCAGCCTCGACAGGAGTGGTCAGCCCCAGCATTTT.

This clone occurred once. The chain links TRBV6-6 to TRBJ1-5; 8 bases map to TRBD1. The V segment lost 2 bases and the J segment 7 bases; nucleotides outside the gene matches: 4. Germline loops: CDR1 MNHNY, CDR2 SVGAGI (reference sequence). The CDR3 length is 14 residues. CDR3 residues: CASSYKDRAQPQHF. CDR3 DNA sequence: TGTGCCAGCAGTTACAAGGACAGGGCACAGCCCCAGCATTTT.